This TCR beta chain was recorded in a study of T cell changes during pregnancy in multiple sclerosis. Trimming took 5 bases from V and 3 from J; bases not matched to a gene: 10. The germline gives CDR1 LNHDA, CDR2 SQIVND (reference sequence). The CDR3 is 16 amino acids. The table came from immunoSEQ multiplex PCR; TCRdb's copy has only in-frame clones and leaves some out. This table has about 40,000 clones, about 91% appearing once. This chain joins TRBV19 and TRBJ2-3; 8 bases are a match to TRBD1. The clonotype was recovered from a female donor with multiple sclerosis, enrolled in a pregnancy study. Material: CD4+ T cells from peripheral blood mononuclear cells, obtained before pregnancy. CDR3 nucleotide sequence: TGTGCCAGTAGTGGAGATCAGGGGGCGCGTACAGATACGCAGTATTTT. Amino acid sequence: CASSGDQGARTDTQYF.